What follows is one T cell receptor beta chain and its context. This specimen comes from a study of CD8 T cells in ankylosing spondylitis. In germline, CDR1 is MDHEN, CDR2 SYDVKM. V dropped 3 bases and J dropped 0 bases, with 9 bases sitting between them. The CDR3 is 15 residues long. From the 5' RACE reads, TCRdb called clonotypes with MiXCR, one entry per CDR3 protein. The sample carries 150,000 to 200,000 distinct CDR3 sequences, 15% to 20% recorded once. The chain joins TRBV28 to TRBJ1-5; the D is unclear. Sequences were obtained from blood, either unsorted or a sorted T cell fraction (not recorded which). This clonotype originated in a male donor with ankylosing spondylitis or in good health (not recorded which). The CDR3 coding sequence is TGTGCCAGCAGTTTGTGGGCAGCTAGCAATCAGCCCCAGCATTTT. Translated, it gives CASSLWAASNQPQHF.